What follows are 3 T cell receptor beta chains derived from one specimen sequenced in a study of blood T cell repertoires in COVID-19. The assay was immunoSEQ multiplex PCR, and TCRdb's table has in-frame clones only and misses some. The data contain under 300,000 clones, 65% to 90% of them singletons. Sequenced sample: peripheral blood. These receptors came from a human donor in a cohort sampled during active COVID-19.

The V gene is TRBV7-2, the J gene TRBJ1-1; D is undetermined. CDR1 SGHTA and CDR2 FQGNSA come from the germline V gene. The CDR3 spans 13 residues. With 4 bases removed from V and 4 bases from J, the gap between germline ends came to 10 bases. CDR3 sequence (DNA): TGTGCCAGCAGCTCTAGCCCCCTCACTGAAGCTTTCTTT. Its protein is CASSSSPLTEAFF. Filled out from reference TRBV7-2 and TRBJ1-1, the complete variable domain reads GAGVSQSPSNKVTEKGKDVELRCDPISGHTALYWYRQSLGQGLEFLIYFQGNSAPDKSGLPSDRFSAERTGGSVSTLTIQRTQQEDSAVYLCASSSSPLTEAFFGQGTRLTVV.

The chain uses TRBV7-9 and TRBJ1-4; possibly TRBD1 for D (6 bases). V lost 1 base to trimming and J lost 7 bases, with 13 bases between them. The CDR3 has 15 amino acids. Germline loops: CDR1 SEHNR, CDR2 FQNEAQ (reference sequence). The chain's CDR3 is CASSLVSGAVEKLFF. The CDR3 DNA follows: TGTGCCAGCAGCTTAGTGTCAGGGGCTGTTGAAAAACTGTTTTTT.

A single count supports this clone. This rearrangement joins TRBV15 to TRBJ2-1; 9 bases match TRBD2. Germline trimming cut 3 bases from V and 8 bases from J; bases unmatched to any gene: 11. This CDR3 is built from 16 residues. Germline CDR1 and CDR2: LNHNV and YYDKDF (reference sequence). The CDR3 reads CATSSIIAGVGDEQFF. CDR3 in DNA: TGTGCCACCAGCAGTATTATAGCGGGAGTTGGGGATGAGCAGTTCTTC. Variable domain in full (rest from reference TRBV15 and TRBJ2-1): DAMVIQNPRYQVTQFGKPVTLSCSQTLNHNVMYWYQQKSSQAPKLLFHYYDKDFNNEADTPDNFQSRRPNTSFCFLDIRSPGLGDTAMYLCATSSIIAGVGDEQFFGPGTRLTVL.